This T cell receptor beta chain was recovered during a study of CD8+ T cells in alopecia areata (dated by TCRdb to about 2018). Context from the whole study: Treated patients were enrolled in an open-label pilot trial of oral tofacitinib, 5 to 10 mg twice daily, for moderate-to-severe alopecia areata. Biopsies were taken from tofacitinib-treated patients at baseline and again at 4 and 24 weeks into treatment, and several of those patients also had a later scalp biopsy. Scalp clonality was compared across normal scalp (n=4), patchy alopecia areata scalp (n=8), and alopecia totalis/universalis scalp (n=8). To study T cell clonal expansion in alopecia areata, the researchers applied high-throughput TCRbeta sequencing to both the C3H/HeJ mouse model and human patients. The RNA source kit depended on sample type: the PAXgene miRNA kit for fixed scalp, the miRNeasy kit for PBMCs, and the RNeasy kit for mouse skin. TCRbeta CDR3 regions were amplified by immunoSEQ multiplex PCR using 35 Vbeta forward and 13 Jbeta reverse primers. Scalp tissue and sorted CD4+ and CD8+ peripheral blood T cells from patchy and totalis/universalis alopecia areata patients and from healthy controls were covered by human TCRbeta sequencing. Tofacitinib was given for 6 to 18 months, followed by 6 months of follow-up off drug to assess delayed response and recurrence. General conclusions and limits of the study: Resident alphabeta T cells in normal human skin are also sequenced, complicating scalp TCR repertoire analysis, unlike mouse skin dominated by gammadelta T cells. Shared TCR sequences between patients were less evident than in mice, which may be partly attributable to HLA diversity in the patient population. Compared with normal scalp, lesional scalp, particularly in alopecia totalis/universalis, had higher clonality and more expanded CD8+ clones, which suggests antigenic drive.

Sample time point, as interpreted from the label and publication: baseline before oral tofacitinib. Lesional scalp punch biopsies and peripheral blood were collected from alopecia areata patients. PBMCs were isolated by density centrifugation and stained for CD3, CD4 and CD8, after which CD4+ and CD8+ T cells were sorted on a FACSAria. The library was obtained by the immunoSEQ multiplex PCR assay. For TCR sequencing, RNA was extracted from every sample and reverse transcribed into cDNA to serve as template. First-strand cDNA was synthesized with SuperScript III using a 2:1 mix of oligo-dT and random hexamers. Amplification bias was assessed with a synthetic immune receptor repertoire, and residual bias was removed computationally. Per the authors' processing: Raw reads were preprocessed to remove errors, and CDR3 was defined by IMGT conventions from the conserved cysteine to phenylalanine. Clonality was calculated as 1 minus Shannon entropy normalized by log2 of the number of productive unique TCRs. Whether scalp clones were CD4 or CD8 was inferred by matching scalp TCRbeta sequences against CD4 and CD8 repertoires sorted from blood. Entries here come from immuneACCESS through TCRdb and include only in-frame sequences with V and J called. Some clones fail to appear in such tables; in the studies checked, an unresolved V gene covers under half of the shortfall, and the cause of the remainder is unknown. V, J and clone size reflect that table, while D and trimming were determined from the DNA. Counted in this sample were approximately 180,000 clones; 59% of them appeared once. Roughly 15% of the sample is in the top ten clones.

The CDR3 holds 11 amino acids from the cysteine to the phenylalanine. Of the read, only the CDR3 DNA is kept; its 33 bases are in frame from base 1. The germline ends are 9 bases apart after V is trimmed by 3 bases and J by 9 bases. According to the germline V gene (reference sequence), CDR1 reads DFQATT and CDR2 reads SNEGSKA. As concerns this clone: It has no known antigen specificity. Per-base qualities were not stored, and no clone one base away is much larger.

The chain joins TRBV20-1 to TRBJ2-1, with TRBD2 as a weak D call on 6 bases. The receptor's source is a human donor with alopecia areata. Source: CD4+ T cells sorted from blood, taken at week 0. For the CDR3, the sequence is CSASRGFEQFF. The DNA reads TGCAGTGCTAGTCGGGGGTTTGAGCAGTTCTTC.